This T cell receptor beta chain originates from a study of cytomegalovirus exposure and HLA in healthy donors. Primers: 60 Vbeta forward and 13 Jbeta reverse. Measured with immunoSEQ multiplex PCR; TCRdb has only the in-frame clones, and not every one. The repertoire holds about 120,000 clones, with 55% to 65% as singletons. V gave up 4 bases and J gave up 4 bases; unmatched junction bases: 16. The CDR3 consists of 18 residues. Looked up from germline, CDR1 is LNHNV and CDR2 is YYDKDF (reference sequence). This sequence was found in a man aged 35 to 55 in good health and CMV-seropositive. Sequencing was performed on PBMCs. The chain has TRBV15 and TRBJ1-2; 9 nucleotides match TRBD1. The CDR3 DNA reads TGTGCCACCAGCAAAGCATTCTCCGGGACAGGGATGGTCTATGGCTACACCTTC. It is translated as CATSKAFSGTGMVYGYTF.